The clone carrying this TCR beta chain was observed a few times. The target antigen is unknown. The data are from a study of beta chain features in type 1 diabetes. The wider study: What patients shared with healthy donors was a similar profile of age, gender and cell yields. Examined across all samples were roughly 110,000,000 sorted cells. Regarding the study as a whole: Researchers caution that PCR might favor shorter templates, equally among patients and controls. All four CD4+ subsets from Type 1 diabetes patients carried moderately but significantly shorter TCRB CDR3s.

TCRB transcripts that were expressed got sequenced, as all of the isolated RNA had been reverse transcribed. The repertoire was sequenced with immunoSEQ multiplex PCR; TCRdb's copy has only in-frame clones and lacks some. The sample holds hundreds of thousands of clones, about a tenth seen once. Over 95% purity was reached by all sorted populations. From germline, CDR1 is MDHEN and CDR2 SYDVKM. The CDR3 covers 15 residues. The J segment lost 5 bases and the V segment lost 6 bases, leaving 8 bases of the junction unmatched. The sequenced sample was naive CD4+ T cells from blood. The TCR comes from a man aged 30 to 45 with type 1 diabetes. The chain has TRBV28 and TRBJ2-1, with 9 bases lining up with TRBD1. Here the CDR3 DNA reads TGTGCCAGCAGCACCGGGGGACAGGGCCACAATGAGCAGTTCTTC. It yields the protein CASSTGGQGHNEQFF.